Here is one T cell receptor (beta chain) with its context. The antigen remains unidentified. PCR amplification relied on 60 Vbeta primers (plus 13 Jbeta primers). Repertoires were generated with immunoSEQ multiplex PCR, while TCRdb's copy carries only in-frame clones and drops some. Of 80,000 to 95,000 clones in the sample, around 79% were seen once. These data come from a study of cytomegalovirus exposure and HLA in healthy donors. After removal of 4 bases from V and 7 bases from J, the junction contained 8 bases not matched to a gene. The CDR3 extends over 15 amino acids. The germline V gene has CDR1 SGHRS and CDR2 YFSETQ. Whole-study results and caveats: Three CMV-associated chains proved CMV antigen-specific in vitro.

Sequencing was done on a sample of PBMCs. This receptor was taken from a man younger than 35 in good health and CMV-seropositive. V gene TRBV5-1 combines with J gene TRBJ2-7, with 13 bases fitting TRBD2. CDR3 DNA sequence: TGCGCCAGCAGCCAGCAAGGGACTAGCGGGAAGGAGCAGTACTTC. It translates to CASSQQGTSGKEQYF.